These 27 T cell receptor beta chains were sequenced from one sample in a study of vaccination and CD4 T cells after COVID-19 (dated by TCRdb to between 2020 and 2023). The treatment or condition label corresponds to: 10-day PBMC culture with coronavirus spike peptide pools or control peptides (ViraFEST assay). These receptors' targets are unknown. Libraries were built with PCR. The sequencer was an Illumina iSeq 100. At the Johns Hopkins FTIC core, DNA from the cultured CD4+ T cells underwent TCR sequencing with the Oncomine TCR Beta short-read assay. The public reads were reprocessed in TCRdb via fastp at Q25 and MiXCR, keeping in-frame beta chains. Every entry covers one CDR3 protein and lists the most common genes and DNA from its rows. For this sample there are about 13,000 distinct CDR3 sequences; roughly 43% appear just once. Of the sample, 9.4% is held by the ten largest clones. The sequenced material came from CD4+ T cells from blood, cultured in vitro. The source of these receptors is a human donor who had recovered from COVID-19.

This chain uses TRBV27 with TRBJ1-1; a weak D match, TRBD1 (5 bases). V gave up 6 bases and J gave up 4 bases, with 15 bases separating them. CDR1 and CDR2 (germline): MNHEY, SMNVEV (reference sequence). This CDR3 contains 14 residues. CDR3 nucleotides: TGTGCCAGCAGGCTCAGGGAAGTGGGCACTGAAGCTTTCTTT. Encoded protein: CASRLREVGTEAFF.

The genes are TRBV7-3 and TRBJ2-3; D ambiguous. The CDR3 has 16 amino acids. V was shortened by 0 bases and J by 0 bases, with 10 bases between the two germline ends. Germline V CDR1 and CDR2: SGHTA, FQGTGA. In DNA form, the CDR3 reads TGTGCCAGCAGCTTAACGGGTCCGCGTAGCACAGATACGCAGTATTTT. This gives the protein CASSLTGPRSTDTQYF.

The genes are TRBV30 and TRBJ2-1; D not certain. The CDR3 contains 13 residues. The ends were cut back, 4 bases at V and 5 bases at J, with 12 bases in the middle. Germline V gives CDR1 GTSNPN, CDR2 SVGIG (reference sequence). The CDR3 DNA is TGTGCCTGGAATATAGGCAGAGACAATGAGCAGTTCTTC. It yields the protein CAWNIGRDNEQFF.

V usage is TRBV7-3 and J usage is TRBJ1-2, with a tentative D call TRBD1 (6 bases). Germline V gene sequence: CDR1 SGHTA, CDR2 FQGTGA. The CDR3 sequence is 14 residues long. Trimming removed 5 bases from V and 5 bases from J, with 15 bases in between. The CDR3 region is CASSPRRGEYGYTF. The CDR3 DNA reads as TGTGCCAGCAGCCCCCGCAGGGGCGAATATGGCTACACCTTC.

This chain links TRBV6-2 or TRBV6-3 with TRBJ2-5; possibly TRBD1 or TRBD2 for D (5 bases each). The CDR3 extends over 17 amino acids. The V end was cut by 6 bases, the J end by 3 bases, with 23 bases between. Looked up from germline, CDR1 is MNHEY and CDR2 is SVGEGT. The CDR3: CASRRGMNRDGEETQYF. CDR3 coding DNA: TGTGCCAGCAGGAGAGGGATGAACCGGGACGGCGAAGAGACCCAGTACTTC.

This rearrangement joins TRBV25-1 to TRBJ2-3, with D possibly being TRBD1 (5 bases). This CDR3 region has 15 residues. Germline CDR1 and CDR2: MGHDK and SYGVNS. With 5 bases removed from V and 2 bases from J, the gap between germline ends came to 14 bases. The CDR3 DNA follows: TGTGCCAGCAGTACTACGGACAAGTACACAGATACGCAGTATTTT. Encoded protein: CASSTTDKYTDTQYF.

Here the CDR3 DNA reads TGTGCCAGCGCAGCCGGGACAGGGGGTAACTATGGCTACACCTTC. Protein sequence: CASAAGTGGNYGYTF. V is TRBV6-1 and J is TRBJ1-2, with 11 bases lining up with TRBD1. Germline V gives CDR1 MNHNS, CDR2 SASEGT. This CDR3 comprises 15 residues. The trim removed 8 bases at V and 1 base at J, leaving 6 bases unmatched.

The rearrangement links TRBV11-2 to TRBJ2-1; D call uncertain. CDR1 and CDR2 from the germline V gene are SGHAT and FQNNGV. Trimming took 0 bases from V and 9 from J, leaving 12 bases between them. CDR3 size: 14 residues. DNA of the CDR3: TGTGCCAGCAGCTTAGATCAAGCTGCCGGTGAGCAGTTCTTC. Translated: CASSLDQAAGEQFF.

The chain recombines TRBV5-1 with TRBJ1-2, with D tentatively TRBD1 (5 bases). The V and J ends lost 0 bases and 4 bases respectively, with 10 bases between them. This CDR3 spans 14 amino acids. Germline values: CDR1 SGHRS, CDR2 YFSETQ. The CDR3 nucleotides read TGCGCCAGCAGCTTGGCTGCAGGGACCTATGGCTACACCTTC. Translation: CASSLAAGTYGYTF.

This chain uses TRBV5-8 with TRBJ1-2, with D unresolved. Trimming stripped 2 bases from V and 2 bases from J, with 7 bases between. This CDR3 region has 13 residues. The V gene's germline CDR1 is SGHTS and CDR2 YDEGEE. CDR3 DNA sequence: TGTGCCAGCAGCTTAGAAATAAACTATGGCTACACCTTC. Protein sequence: CASSLEINYGYTF.

CDR3 sequence reads: CASSFARDTEAFF. CDR3 bases: TGTGCCAGCAGCTTTGCAAGGGACACTGAAGCTTTCTTT. V and J are TRBV11-2 and TRBJ1-1; D uncertain. The CDR3 totals 13 residues. V shed 3 bases and J shed 3 bases, with 8 bases lying between them. The germline V gene has CDR1 SGHAT and CDR2 FQNNGV.

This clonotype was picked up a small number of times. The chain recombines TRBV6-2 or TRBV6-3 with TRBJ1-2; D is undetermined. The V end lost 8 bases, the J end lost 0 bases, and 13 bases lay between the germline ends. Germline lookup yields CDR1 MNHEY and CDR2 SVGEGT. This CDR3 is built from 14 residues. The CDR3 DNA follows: TGTGCCAGCCAAAGGACTGTGTCTAACTATGGCTACACCTTC. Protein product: CASQRTVSNYGYTF.

CDR3 nucleotides: TGTGCCAGCGTAACCCTCGGGGGAACGGCAGATACGCAGTATTTT. Translated, it gives CASVTLGGTADTQYF. The chain combines TRBV6-2 or TRBV6-3 with TRBJ2-3; a possible D gene is TRBD2 (6 bases). Germline CDR1 is MNHEY and CDR2 is SVGEGT. The CDR3 loop spans 15 amino acids. V was shortened by 8 bases and J by 4 bases, with 19 bases between the two germline ends.

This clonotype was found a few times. CDR3 sequence: CASKGYPVSRNTIYF. The CDR3 DNA is TGTGCCAGCAAGGGATACCCCGTATCCAGAAACACCATATATTTT. The genes are TRBV7-2 and TRBJ1-3; no definite D call. The CDR3 consists of 15 residues. V was clipped by 7 bases and J by 5 bases, with 18 bases between them. Germline V gene lookup returns CDR1 SGHTA and CDR2 FQGNSA.

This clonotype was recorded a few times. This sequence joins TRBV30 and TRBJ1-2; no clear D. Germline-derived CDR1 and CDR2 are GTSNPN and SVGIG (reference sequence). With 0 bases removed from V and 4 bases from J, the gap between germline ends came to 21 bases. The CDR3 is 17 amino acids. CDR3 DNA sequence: TGTGCCTGGAGTGTAGTGGATCTCACTTTCGGTTCCTATGGCTACACCTTC. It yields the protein CAWSVVDLTFGSYGYTF.

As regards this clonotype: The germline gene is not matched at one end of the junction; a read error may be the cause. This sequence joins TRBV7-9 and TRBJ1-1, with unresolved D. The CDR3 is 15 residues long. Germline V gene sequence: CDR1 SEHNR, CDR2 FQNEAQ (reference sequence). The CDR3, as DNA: TGTGCCAGCAGCCGTACTTTTGGGTCGATCACTGAGGCTTTCTTT. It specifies CASSRTFGSITEAFF.

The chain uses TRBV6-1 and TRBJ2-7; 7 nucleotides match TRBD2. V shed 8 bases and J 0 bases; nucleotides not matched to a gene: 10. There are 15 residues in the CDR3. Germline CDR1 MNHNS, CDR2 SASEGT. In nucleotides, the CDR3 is TGTGCCAGCTGGGACTATTCGGGGTTCTCCTACGAGCAGTACTTC. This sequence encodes CASWDYSGFSYEQYF.

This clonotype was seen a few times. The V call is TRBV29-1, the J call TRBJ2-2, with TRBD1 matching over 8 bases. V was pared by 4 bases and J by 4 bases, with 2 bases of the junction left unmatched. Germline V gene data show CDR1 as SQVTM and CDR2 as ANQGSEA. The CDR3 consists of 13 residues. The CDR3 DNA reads TGCAGCGTTGCCGGGACAGGCACCGGGGAGCTGTTTTTT. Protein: CSVAGTGTGELFF.

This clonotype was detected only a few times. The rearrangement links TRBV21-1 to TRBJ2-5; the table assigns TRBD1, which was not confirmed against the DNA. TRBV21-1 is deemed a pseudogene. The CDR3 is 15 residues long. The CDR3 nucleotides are TGTGCCAGCAGCAAAGGTCAAAGGGGTCAAGAGACCCAGTACTTC. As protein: CASSKGQRGQETQYF.

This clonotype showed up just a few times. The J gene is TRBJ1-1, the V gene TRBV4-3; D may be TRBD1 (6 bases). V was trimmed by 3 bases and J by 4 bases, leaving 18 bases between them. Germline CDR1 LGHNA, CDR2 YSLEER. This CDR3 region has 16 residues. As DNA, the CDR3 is TGCGCCAGCAGCCAGGGGGCCTTAATCAGGGGCACTGAAGCTTTCTTT. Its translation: CASSQGALIRGTEAFF.

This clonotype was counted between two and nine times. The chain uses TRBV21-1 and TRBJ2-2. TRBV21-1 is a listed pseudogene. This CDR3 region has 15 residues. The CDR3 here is CASSTTSGWTGELFF. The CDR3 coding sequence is TGTGCCAGCAGCACCACCTCTGGATGGACCGGGGAGCTGTTTTTT.

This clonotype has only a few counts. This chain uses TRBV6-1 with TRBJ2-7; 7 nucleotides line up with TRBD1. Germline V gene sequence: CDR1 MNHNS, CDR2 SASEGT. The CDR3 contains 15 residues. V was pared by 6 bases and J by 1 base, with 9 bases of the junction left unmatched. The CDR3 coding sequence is TGTGCCAGCAGCCAAAGGACGACAGGGTCCTACGAGCAGTACTTC. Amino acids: CASSQRTTGSYEQYF.

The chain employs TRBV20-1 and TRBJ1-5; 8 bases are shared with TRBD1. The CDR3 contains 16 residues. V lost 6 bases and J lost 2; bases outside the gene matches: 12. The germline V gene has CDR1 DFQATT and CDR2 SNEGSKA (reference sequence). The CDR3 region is CSATRPGGTGNQPQHF. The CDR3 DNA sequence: TGCAGTGCAACCAGGCCAGGGGGCACGGGCAATCAGCCCCAGCATTTT.

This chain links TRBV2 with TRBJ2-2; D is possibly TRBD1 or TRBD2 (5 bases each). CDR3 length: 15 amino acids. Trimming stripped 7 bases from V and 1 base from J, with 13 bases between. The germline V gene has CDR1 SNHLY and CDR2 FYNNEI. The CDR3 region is CASTLGRGNTGELFF. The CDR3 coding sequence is TGTGCCAGCACCCTGGGACGGGGGAACACCGGGGAGCTGTTTTTT.

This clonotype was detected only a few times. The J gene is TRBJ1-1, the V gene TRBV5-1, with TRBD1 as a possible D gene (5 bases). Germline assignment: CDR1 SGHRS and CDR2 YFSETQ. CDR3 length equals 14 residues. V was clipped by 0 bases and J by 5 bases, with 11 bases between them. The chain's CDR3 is CASSLDRGATEAFF. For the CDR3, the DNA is TGCGCCAGCAGCTTGGATAGAGGGGCTACTGAAGCTTTCTTT.

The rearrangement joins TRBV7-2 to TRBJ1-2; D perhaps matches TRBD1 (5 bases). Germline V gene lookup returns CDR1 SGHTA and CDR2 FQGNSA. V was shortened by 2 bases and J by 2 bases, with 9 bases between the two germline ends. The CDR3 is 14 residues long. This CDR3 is CASSLFPGNYGYTF. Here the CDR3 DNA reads TGTGCCAGCAGCTTATTTCCAGGGAACTATGGCTACACCTTC.

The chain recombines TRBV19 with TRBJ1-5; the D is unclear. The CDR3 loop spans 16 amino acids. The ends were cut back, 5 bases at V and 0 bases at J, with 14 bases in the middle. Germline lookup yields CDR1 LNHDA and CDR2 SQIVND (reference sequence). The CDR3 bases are TGTGCCAGTAGTTCGTTAAAGCGGGGTAGCAATCAGCCCCAGCATTTT. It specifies CASSSLKRGSNQPQHF. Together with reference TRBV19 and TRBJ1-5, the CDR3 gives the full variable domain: DGGITQSPKYLFRKEGQNVTLSCEQNLNHDAMYWYRQDPGQGLRLIYYSQIVNDFQKGDIAEGYSVSREKKESFPLTVTSAQKNPTAFYLCASSSLKRGSNQPQHFGDGTRLSIL.